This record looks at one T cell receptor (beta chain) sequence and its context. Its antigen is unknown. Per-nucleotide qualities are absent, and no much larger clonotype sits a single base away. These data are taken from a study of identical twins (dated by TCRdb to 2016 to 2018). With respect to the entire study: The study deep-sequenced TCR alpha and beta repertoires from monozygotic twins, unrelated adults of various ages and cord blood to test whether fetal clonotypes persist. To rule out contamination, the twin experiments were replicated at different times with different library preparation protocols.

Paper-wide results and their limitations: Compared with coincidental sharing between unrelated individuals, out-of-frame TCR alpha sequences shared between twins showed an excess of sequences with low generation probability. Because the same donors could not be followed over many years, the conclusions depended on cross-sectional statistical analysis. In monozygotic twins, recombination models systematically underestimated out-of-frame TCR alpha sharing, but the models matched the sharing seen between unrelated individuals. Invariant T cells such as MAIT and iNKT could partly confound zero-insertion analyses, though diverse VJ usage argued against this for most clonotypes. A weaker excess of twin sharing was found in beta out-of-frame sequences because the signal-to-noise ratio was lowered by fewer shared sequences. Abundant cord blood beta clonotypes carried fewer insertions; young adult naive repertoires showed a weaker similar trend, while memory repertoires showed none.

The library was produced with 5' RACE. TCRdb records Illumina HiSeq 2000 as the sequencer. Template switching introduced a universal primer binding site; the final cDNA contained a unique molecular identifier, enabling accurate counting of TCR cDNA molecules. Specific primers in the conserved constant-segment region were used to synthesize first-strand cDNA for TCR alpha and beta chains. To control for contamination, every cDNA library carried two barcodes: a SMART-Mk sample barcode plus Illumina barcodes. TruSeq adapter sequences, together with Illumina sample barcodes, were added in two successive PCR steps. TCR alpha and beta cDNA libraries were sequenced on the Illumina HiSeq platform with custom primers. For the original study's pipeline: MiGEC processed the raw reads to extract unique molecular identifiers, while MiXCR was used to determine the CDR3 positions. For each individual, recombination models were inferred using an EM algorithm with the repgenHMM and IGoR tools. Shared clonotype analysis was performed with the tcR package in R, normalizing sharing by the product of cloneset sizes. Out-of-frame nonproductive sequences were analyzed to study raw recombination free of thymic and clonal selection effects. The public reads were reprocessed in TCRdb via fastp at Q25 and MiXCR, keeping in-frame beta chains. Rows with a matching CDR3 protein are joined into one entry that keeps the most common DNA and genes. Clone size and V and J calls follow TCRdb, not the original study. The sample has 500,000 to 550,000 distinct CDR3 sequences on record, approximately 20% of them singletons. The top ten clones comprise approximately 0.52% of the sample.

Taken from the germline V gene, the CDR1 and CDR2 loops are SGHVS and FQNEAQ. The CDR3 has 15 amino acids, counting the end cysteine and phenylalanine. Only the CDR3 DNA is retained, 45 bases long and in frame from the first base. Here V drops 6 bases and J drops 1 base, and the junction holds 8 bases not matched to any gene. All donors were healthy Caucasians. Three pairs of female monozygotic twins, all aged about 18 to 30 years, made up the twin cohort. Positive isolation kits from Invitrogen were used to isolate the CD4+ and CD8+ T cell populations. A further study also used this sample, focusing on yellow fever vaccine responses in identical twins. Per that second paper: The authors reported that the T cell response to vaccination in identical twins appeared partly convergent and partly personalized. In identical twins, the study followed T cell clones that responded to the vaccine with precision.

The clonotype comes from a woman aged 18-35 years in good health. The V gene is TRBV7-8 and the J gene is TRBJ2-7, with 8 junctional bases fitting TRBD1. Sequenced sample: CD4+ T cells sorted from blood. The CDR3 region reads CASRSGTGASYEQYF. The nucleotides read TGTGCCAGCAGATCCGGGACAGGTGCTTCCTACGAGCAGTACTTC.